Below, 23 T cell receptor beta chains from the same sample are listed, as sequenced in a study of Tregs in tolerant kidney transplant recipients. Their specific antigens are unknown. FACS sorting followed an approximately 6-day coculture of CFSE-labeled recipient PBMCs with irradiated graft donor PBMCs. Using immunoSEQ multiplex PCR, the repertoire was profiled, and TCRdb retains in-frame clones only, with some absent. Its listing shows about 2,000 clones. The source material was CD8+ T cells from blood cultured with allogeneic cells, sampled before the transplant. The receptors originated from a human patient who received a combined kidney and bone marrow transplant.

Regarding this clone: The read ends 3 residues before the CDR3 terminus; that terminus is restored from the germline J gene. The V and J genes are TRBV2 and TRBJ2-1; 7 bases are a match to TRBD2. The J segment lost 2 bases and the V segment lost 8 bases, leaving 0 bases of the junction unmatched. CDR1 is SNHLY, CDR2 FYNNEI, per germline. The CDR3 has 12 residues. CDR3 sequence reads: CASLAAYNEQFF. The part of the CDR3 DNA that was read is TGTGCCAGCCTAGCGGCCTACAATGAG.

By frequency, this clone is medium-sized. One end of the junction is discordant with germline, which a read error may explain. The read gets to within 3 residues of the CDR3 end, and the germline J gene fills in the rest. The chain links TRBV4-2 to TRBJ2-7, with no clear D. CDR3 size: 14 residues. Germline values: CDR1 LGHNA, CDR2 YNFKEQ. CDR3 sequence reads: CASSQGFQNYEQYF. CDR3 bases read: TGCGCCAGCAGCCAAGGCTTCCAGAACTACGAG.

A remark on this clone: The read is 3 residues too short to cover the CDR3 end, so that end is filled in from the germline J gene. V and J are TRBV29-1 and TRBJ2-7, with D perhaps given as TRBD1 or TRBD2 (6 bases each). This CDR3 contains 13 residues. V was trimmed by 5 bases and J by 0 bases, leaving 11 bases between them. Germline V gene data show CDR1 as SQVTM and CDR2 as ANQGSEA. The sequenced CDR3 bases are TGCAGCGTTCGCGGAGGGGGCTCCTACGAG. It encodes CSVRGGGSYE. The entire CDR3 protein is CSVRGGGSYEQYF.

To note about this clone: Sequencing ends 3 residues short of the CDR3 end; the germline J gene provides the rest. This sequence joins TRBV2 and TRBJ1-1; a possible D gene is TRBD1 (6 bases). The length of the CDR3 is 12 residues. In germline, CDR1 is SNHLY, CDR2 FYNNEI. V was shortened by 10 bases and J by 4 bases, with 13 bases between the two germline ends. The DNA read from the CDR3 is TGTGCCATTTCGGGACAAGTCACTGAA. The encoded protein is CAISGQVTE. The full CDR3 reads CAISGQVTEAFF.

A remark on this clone: The read finishes 3 residues shy of the CDR3 end, and the germline J gene is used to complete it. This sequence joins TRBV7-2 and TRBJ2-4; tentative D call: TRBD2 (6 bases). Germline V gene sequence: CDR1 SGHTA, CDR2 FQGNSA. CDR3 length: 11 residues. Partial CDR3 DNA: TGTGCCAGCAGCTTAGGGGGGGAT. Translating it yields CASSLGGD. The full CDR3 protein reads CASSLGGDQYF.

Remarks on this clone: From the germline J gene comes the end of the CDR3, since the read stops 3 residues before it. V usage is TRBV29-1 and J usage is TRBJ2-7; 9 bases fit TRBD2. The CDR3 runs to 15 residues. CDR1 and CDR2 (germline): SQVTM, ANQGSEA. V lost 8 bases, J lost 4 bases, and 15 bases stayed unmatched. CDR3 residues: CSTWTSAVPPYEQYF. Incomplete CDR3 DNA: TGCAGCACCTGGACTAGCGCGGTCCCACCTTACGAG.

A note on this clone: Read sequence stops 3 residues before the CDR3 end, and the germline J gene provides the missing end. V and J are TRBV9 and TRBJ2-7, with TRBD1 identical over 7 bases. The germline V gene encodes CDR1 SGDLS and CDR2 YYNGEE. The CDR3 covers 12 residues. The V and J ends lost 3 bases and 4 bases, in that order; junction bases with no gene match: 1. The sequenced part of the CDR3 DNA is TGTGCCAGCAGCGGACAGGGATACGAG. This gives the protein CASSGQGYE. The whole CDR3 region reads CASSGQGYEQYF. Full variable domain (missing parts from reference TRBV9 and TRBJ2-7): DSGVTQTPKHLITATGQRVTLRCSPRSGDLSVYWYQQSLDQGLQFLIQYYNGEERAKGNILERFSAQQFPDLHSELNLSSLELGDSALYFCASSGQGYEQYFGPGTRLTVT.

This clone ranks as medium-sized in terms of frequency. The observed sequence ends 3 residues before the CDR3 terminus, with the missing tail filled in from the germline J gene. The chain joins TRBV12-3 or TRBV12-4 to TRBJ2-6; no definite D call. V was pared by 6 bases and J by 4 bases, with 13 bases between. The CDR3 is 15 amino acids. The DNA read from the CDR3 is TGTGCCAGCAGCTCTAGTGGTTCGGGGGCCAACGTC. Protein product: CASSSSGSGANV. The full-length CDR3 reads as CASSSSGSGANVLTF.

Its frequency marks this clone as medium-sized. The sequenced fragment ends 3 residues before the CDR3 boundary, so the rest is inferred from the germline J gene. The chain couples TRBV10-1 to TRBJ2-7; no definite D call. The CDR3 has 12 residues. Germline values: CDR1 WNHNN, CDR2 SYGVQD (reference sequence). The V end was cut by 2 bases, the J end by 3 bases, with 5 bases between. The CDR3 is CASSESLYEQYF. The part of the CDR3 DNA that was read is TGCGCCAGCAGTGAGAGCCTCTACGAG.

A note on this clone: The read comes to an end 3 residues before the CDR3 does, leaving the germline J gene to fill in the end. The chain is built from TRBV5-1 and TRBJ2-1, with a possible D match to TRBD2 (5 bases). The CDR3 length is 20 residues. The germline V and J ends were trimmed by 0 bases and 4 bases, with 26 bases remaining between them. CDR1 and CDR2 from the germline V gene are SGHRS and YFSETQ. The CDR3 is CASSLGPGNPTLLFYNEQFF. The DNA read from the CDR3 is TGCGCCAGCAGCTTGGGTCCGGGGAACCCTACATTATTATTTTACAATGAG.

Details on this clone: The missing CDR3 end, 3 residues past where the read stops, is filled in from the germline J gene. The gene calls are TRBV7-9 and TRBJ2-1, with TRBD1 matching over 8 bases. CDR1 and CDR2 from the germline V gene are SEHNR and FQNEAQ (reference sequence). V gave up 7 bases and J gave up 9 bases; unmatched junction bases: 2. The CDR3 length is 11 residues. CDR3 DNA (partial): TGTGCCAGCACAGGGGGCGGTGAG. This sequence encodes CASTGGGE. The whole CDR3 sequence is CASTGGGEQFF.

By frequency, this clone is medium-sized. The sequenced fragment ends 3 residues before the CDR3 boundary, so the rest is inferred from the germline J gene. This sequence joins TRBV7-8 and TRBJ2-7; possibly TRBD1 for D (5 bases). The V end lost 6 bases, the J end lost 0 bases, and 15 bases lay between the germline ends. Germline CDR1 is SGHVS and CDR2 is FQNEAQ. The CDR3 runs to 15 residues. Partial CDR3 DNA: TGTGCCAGCAGGTGGGGCTCCCTTCTCTCCTACGAG. Encoded protein: CASRWGSLLSYE. The whole CDR3 protein is CASRWGSLLSYEQYF. Together with reference TRBV7-8 and TRBJ2-7, the CDR3 gives the full variable domain: GAGVSQSPRYKVAKRGQDVALRCDPISGHVSLFWYQQALGQGPEFLTYFQNEAQLDKSGLPSDRFFAERPEGSVSTLKIQRTQQEDSAVYLCASRWGSLLSYEQYFGPGTRLTVT.

By frequency, this clone is medium-sized. The CDR3 end lies 3 residues beyond the end of the read and is filled in from the germline J gene. This chain uses TRBV6-2 or TRBV6-3 with TRBJ2-1; D not resolved. V lost 4 bases and J lost 7, with 14 bases in between. CDR1 MNHEY and CDR2 SVGEGT come from the germline V gene. The CDR3 extends over 14 amino acids. The CDR3 bases that were read are TGTGCCAGCAGTTTCGGGTCTAGTTGGAATGAG. It codes for CASSFGSSWNE. From start to end, the CDR3 is CASSFGSSWNEQFF.

As to this clone: The read finishes 3 residues shy of the CDR3 end, and the germline J gene is used to complete it. The J gene is TRBJ1-5, the V gene TRBV19; TRBD1 is a possible D gene (5 bases). V shed 3 bases and J shed 0 bases, with 6 bases lying between them. This CDR3 region has 14 residues. The germline V gene encodes CDR1 LNHDA and CDR2 SQIVND (reference sequence). The CDR3 bases that were read are TGTGCCAGTAGTATGGGGCCTAGCAATCAGCCC. It yields the protein CASSMGPSNQP. The whole CDR3 protein reads CASSMGPSNQPQHF.

Comments on this clone: The read terminates 3 residues ahead of where the CDR3 ends, so the germline J gene completes it. The rearrangement uses TRBV27 and TRBJ2-1, with a weak D call TRBD2 (6 bases). The CDR3 spans 13 residues. Germline V lookup: CDR1 MNHEY, CDR2 SMNVEV (reference sequence). V lost 2 bases, J lost 6 bases, and 8 bases lay in between. The sequenced part of the CDR3 DNA is TGTGCCAGCAGTTTAGGAGGGGCCAATGAG. Translation: CASSLGGANE. The entire CDR3 protein is CASSLGGANEQFF.

This clone is classed as medium-sized by frequency. Read data end 3 residues before the CDR3 end; the end is taken from the germline J gene. The chain uses TRBV29-1 and TRBJ1-1, with 7 bases identical to TRBD1. Germline lookup yields CDR1 SQVTM and CDR2 ANQGSEA. V was pared by 6 bases and J by 5 bases, with 9 bases of the junction left unmatched. This CDR3 has 13 residues. CDR3 bases read: TGCAGCGTCGTTGACAGGGCTCAGACTGAA. Translating it yields CSVVDRAQTE. The complete CDR3 reads CSVVDRAQTEAFF. Together with reference TRBV29-1 and TRBJ1-1, the CDR3 gives the full variable domain: SAVISQKPSRDICQRGTSLTIQCQVDSQVTMMFWYRQQPGQSLTLIATANQGSEATYESGFVIDKFPISRPNLTFSTLTVSNMSPEDSSIYLCSVVDRAQTEAFFGQGTRLTVV.

Considering frequency, this clone is medium-sized. The read is 3 residues too short to cover the CDR3 end, so that end is filled in from the germline J gene. The chain uses TRBV5-6 and TRBJ1-1; D is possibly TRBD1 (5 bases). V was trimmed by 4 bases and J by 4 bases, leaving 8 bases between them. Germline CDR1 and CDR2: SGHDT and YYEEEE. The CDR3 consists of 12 residues. CDR3 bases read: TGTGCCAGCAGCCCAGGGAGCACTGAA. This gives the protein CASSPGSTE. The CDR3 as a whole reads CASSPGSTEAFF.

This clone is labeled medium-sized (0.01 to 0.1%) based on frequency. The read stops 3 residues short of the end of the CDR3; the missing end is completed from the germline J gene. This chain uses TRBV7-8 with TRBJ1-1; 7 bases are shared with TRBD1. This CDR3 has 16 residues. Germline assignment: CDR1 SGHVS and CDR2 FQNEAQ. Germline trimming cut 7 bases from V and 3 bases from J; bases unmatched to any gene: 14. The CDR3 loop reads CASTLWSGQRDTEAFF. Incomplete CDR3 DNA: TGTGCCAGCACCCTATGGTCGGGACAGCGGGACACTGAA.

On this clone itself: The read ends 3 residues before the CDR3 terminus; that terminus is restored from the germline J gene. The chain uses TRBV20-1 and TRBJ2-2; weak D call: TRBD1 (6 bases). Trimming removed 6 bases at V and 3 bases at J, with 11 bases between. Germline V gives CDR1 DFQATT, CDR2 SNEGSKA (reference sequence). CDR3 length: 13 residues. Partial CDR3 DNA: TGCAGTGCCTGGGACATTGACACCGGGGAG. Translated: CSAWDIDTGE. The complete CDR3 reads CSAWDIDTGELFF.

A word on this clone: The sequence runs out 3 residues before the end of the CDR3; the remainder is reconstructed from the germline J gene. J is TRBJ2-5 and V is TRBV14, with TRBD1 matching 9 bases. The V and J ends lost 5 bases and 5 bases, in that order; junction bases with no gene match: 12. Germline V lookup: CDR1 SGHDN, CDR2 FVKESK. CDR3 length equals 16 residues. The CDR3 here is CASSWTGARVGETQYF. CDR3 DNA (partial): TGTGCCAGCAGCTGGACAGGGGCTAGGGTTGGGGAGACC.

Worth noting for this clone: A junction end diverges from the germline sequence, so it may reflect a read error. The read finishes 3 residues shy of the CDR3 end, and the germline J gene is used to complete it. The chain recombines TRBV27 with TRBJ2-1; 12 bases agree with TRBD2. In germline, CDR1 is MNHEY, CDR2 SMNVEV (reference sequence). The CDR3 contains 14 residues. The CDR3 DNA, read in part, is TGTGCTAGCACTAGCGGGGGGCCCTACAGTGAG. It yields the protein CASTSGGPYSE. Given in full, the CDR3 is CASTSGGPYSEQFF.

Details on this clone: From the germline J gene comes the end of the CDR3, since the read stops 3 residues before it. This chain uses TRBV5-1 with TRBJ2-3, with 7 bases lining up with TRBD2. Germline V gene data show CDR1 as SGHRS and CDR2 as YFSETQ. V dropped 0 bases and J dropped 2; count of bases not matched to a gene: 9. The CDR3 contains 17 residues. The sequenced CDR3 bases are TGCGCCAGCAGCTTGGGTTGGGCGGGGGACCTCACAGATACG. Translating it yields CASSLGWAGDLTDT. Given in full, the CDR3 is CASSLGWAGDLTDTQYF.

Considering frequency, this clone is medium-sized. The CDR3 is cut off 3 residues early in the read; its end comes from the germline J gene. The chain is built from TRBV7-2 and TRBJ2-2; D not certain. The CDR3 contains 12 residues. Trimming removed 6 bases from V and 4 bases from J, with 6 bases in between. Germline CDR1 and CDR2: SGHTA and FQGNSA. The sequenced part of the CDR3 DNA is TGTGCCAGCAGGGCCCCCACCGGGGAG. As protein: CASRAPTGE. The full CDR3 is CASRAPTGELFF.